This T cell receptor beta chain was identified in a study of T cell repertoires in cytomegalovirus infection. Study in general: The public TCR beta signatures pointed to both CMV infection and matching HLA type. The study, taken as a whole, reports: The ex vivo response was dominated by HLA-C-restricted CMV-specific TCR beta clonotypes.

This clonotype was detected a few times. Its antigen is undetermined. TCRdb re-called the reads with MiXCR, one entry per CDR3 protein. The table lists hundreds of thousands of distinct CDR3 sequences, 24% of them singletons. This CDR3 is 15 amino acids long. With V trimmed by 3 bases and J by 5 bases, 2 bases remained unmatched. This receptor was taken from a human donor in good health (CMV status not recorded). Some clones in this sample may be carry-over from other donors' samples. The rearrangement joins TRBV12-3 or TRBV12-4 to TRBJ2-1; 12 bases map to TRBD2. The sequenced sample was CD8+ T cells from PBMCs. The CDR3 loop is CASSFTSGGHNEQFF. CDR3 DNA sequence: TGTGCCAGCAGTTTTACTAGCGGGGGGCACAATGAGCAGTTCTTC.